This T cell receptor beta chain is from a study of shared clonotypes between healthy human individuals. All donors qualified as healthy HIV-negative adults and had experienced no recent acute infections or vaccinations. Trimming took 4 bases from V and 4 from J, leaving 10 bases between them. Germline values: CDR1 SNHLY, CDR2 FYNNEI. CDR3 length: 14 residues. Data came from immunoSEQ multiplex PCR; TCRdb stores just in-frame clones and leaves some out. The sample has about 460,000 clones, roughly 80% seen once. Sequencing used PBMCs. The gene calls are TRBV2 and TRBJ2-2, with D tentatively TRBD1 (6 bases). This TCR came from a woman aged 40-49 years in good health. Some clones in this sample may be carry-over from other donors' samples. For the CDR3, the DNA is TGTGCCAGCAGTGGTCACAGGGCCACCGGGGAGCTGTTTTTT. Translated, it gives CASSGHRATGELFF.